These T cell receptor beta chains were read from a single sample in a study of blood T cell repertoires in COVID-19. Data came from immunoSEQ multiplex PCR; TCRdb stores just in-frame clones and leaves some out. The sample holds 150,000 to 250,000 clones; approximately 86% are singletons and the top ten take 2% to 2.5%. Sequencing was done on a sample of PBMCs or T cells enriched from blood (not recorded which). These receptors were obtained from a woman in her 30s who had recovered from COVID-19. Both conserved end residues are part of each CDR3. The D gene is left open where the match is weak. Only part of the rows carry a size: once, few, many, or a class if the clone is expanded.

-	TRBV6-1	-	TRBJ1-2	16	CASSEQVRGANYGYTF	TGTGCCAGCAGTGAACAAGTTCGGGGAGCCAACTATGGCTACACCTTC
TRBD1	TRBV9	once	TRBJ2-4	17	CASSKRAGTGVVDIQYF	TGTGCCAGCAGCAAACGTGCAGGGACAGGGGTAGTTGACATTCAGTACTTC
TRBD2	TRBV11-3	-	TRBJ2-2	16	CASSPNSGGAPGELFF	TGTGCCAGCAGCCCCAATAGCGGGGGGGCTCCCGGGGAGCTGTTTTTT
-	TRBV6-2/TRBV6-3	-	TRBJ1-2	16	CASSPFRQAQENGYTF	TGTGCCAGCAGCCCTTTCAGACAGGCACAGGAGAATGGCTACACCTTC
-	TRBV9	-	TRBJ2-5	15	CASSVGGGGQETQYF	TGTGCCAGCAGCGTGGGCGGGGGCGGTCAAGAGACCCAGTACTTC
TRBD1	TRBV11-2	few	TRBJ2-4	15	CASSRQGEAKNIQYF	TGTGCCAGCAGTAGACAGGGGGAAGCCAAAAACATTCAGTACTTC
-	TRBV7-9	-	TRBJ2-7	14	CASSLATESYEQYF	TGTGCCAGCAGCTTAGCGACGGAGTCCTACGAGCAGTACTTC
-	TRBV29-1	-	TRBJ1-1	13	CSVAVQQGTEAFF	TGCAGCGTTGCCGTCCAGCAGGGCACTGAAGCTTTCTTT
-	TRBV5-1	-	TRBJ1-1	13	CASSLARDTEAFF	TGCGCCAGCAGCTTGGCCAGGGACACTGAAGCTTTCTTT
-	TRBV4-1	-	TRBJ2-5	15	CASSQVEGGQETQYF	TGCGCCAGCAGCCAAGTCGAGGGCGGACAAGAGACCCAGTACTTC
-	TRBV6-1	-	TRBJ1-1	11	CASSPQGAAFF	TGTGCCAGCAGCCCTCAGGGTGCAGCTTTCTTT
TRBD2	TRBV9	-	TRBJ2-3	17	CASSVARGGSSTDTQYF	TGTGCCAGCAGCGTAGCCCGGGGGGGCTCGAGCACAGATACGCAGTATTTT
-	TRBV3-1/TRBV3-2	-	TRBJ1-5	14	CASSHLRSNQPQHF	TGTGCCAGCAGCCATCTACGGAGCAATCAGCCCCAGCATTTT
-	TRBV7-9	-	TRBJ1-2	15	CASSPPLGGAGGYTF	TGTGCCAGCAGCCCACCTCTGGGGGGGGCGGGTGGCTACACCTTC
-	TRBV18	-	TRBJ1-1	17	CASSPPGGTGMNTEAFF	TGTGCCAGCTCACCACCGGGAGGGACGGGTATGAACACTGAAGCTTTCTTT
TRBD1	TRBV11-3	-	TRBJ2-7	16	CASSLVPRQGGYEQYF	TGTGCCAGCAGCTTAGTCCCCCGACAGGGGGGCTACGAGCAGTACTTC
TRBD1	TRBV7-2	-	TRBJ1-5	14	CASSDGQGRQPQHF	TGTGCCAGCAGCGATGGACAGGGGAGGCAGCCCCAGCATTTT
-	TRBV12-3/TRBV12-4	-	TRBJ1-5	12	CASSVRNQPQHF	TGTGCCAGCAGTGTCCGGAATCAGCCCCAGCATTTT
TRBD1	TRBV25-1	-	TRBJ2-2	16	CASSETGGEVTGELFF	TGTGCCAGCAGTGAAACAGGGGGTGAGGTGACCGGGGAGCTGTTTTTT
-	TRBV18	-	TRBJ2-5	15	CASSPQYRDEETQYF	TGTGCCAGCTCACCACAGTACCGGGATGAAGAGACCCAGTACTTC
-	TRBV21-1	once	TRBJ1-4	14	CASSKSRRDEKLFF	TGTGCCAGCAGCAAGTCCCGCAGGGATGAAAAACTGTTTTTT
TRBD1	TRBV6-5	-	TRBJ2-2	15	CASSSRQGASGELFF	TGTGCCAGCAGTTCTCGACAGGGGGCCTCCGGGGAGCTGTTTTTT
TRBD1	TRBV18	-	TRBJ1-5	14	CASSPDQGAQPQHF	TGTGCCAGCTCGCCCGACCAGGGGGCACAGCCCCAGCATTTT
-	TRBV6-5	-	TRBJ1-4	12	CASRRGNEKLFF	TGTGCCAGCAGGAGGGGGAATGAAAAACTGTTTTTT
-	TRBV6-5	-	TRBJ1-5	15	CASSYTSGDDQPQHF	TGTGCCAGCAGTTACACGTCAGGGGACGACCAGCCCCAGCATTTT
TRBD1	TRBV9	once	TRBJ2-6	16	CASSEQGAERANVLTF	TGTGCCAGCAGCGAACAGGGGGCAGAAAGGGCCAACGTCCTGACTTTC
-	TRBV4-1	-	TRBJ1-1	16	CASSPGQLLLNTEAFF	TGCGCCAGCAGCCCGGGACAACTCCTTTTGAACACTGAAGCTTTCTTT
TRBD1	TRBV19	-	TRBJ1-5	17	CASSVRQGSGNNQPQHF	TGTGCCAGTAGTGTCAGACAGGGGTCGGGAAACAATCAGCCCCAGCATTTT
-	TRBV6-5	-	TRBJ2-7	13	CASSYEGAYEQYF	TGTGCCAGCAGTTATGAGGGGGCCTACGAGCAGTACTTC
TRBD1	TRBV2	once	TRBJ1-2	14	CASRLDRSNYGYTF	TGTGCCAGCAGGTTGGACAGGTCTAACTATGGCTACACCTTC
-	TRBV19	once	TRBJ1-1	12	CASSTLGGGAFF	TGTGCCAGTAGTACCCTGGGTGGGGGGGCTTTCTTT
-	TRBV4-3	-	TRBJ1-2	13	CASSYRENYGYTF	TGCGCCAGCAGCTACAGGGAAAACTATGGCTACACCTTC
TRBD1	TRBV29-1	-	TRBJ1-1	14	CSYYRDRGGTEAFF	TGCAGCTACTACCGGGACAGGGGGGGAACTGAAGCTTTCTTT
-	TRBV30	few	TRBJ2-1	11	CALSQANEQFF	TGTGCCTTATCCCAAGCCAATGAGCAGTTCTTC
-	TRBV7-3	-	TRBJ1-2	15	CASSLRGQGNYGYTF	TGTGCCAGCAGCTTAAGGGGGCAGGGCAACTATGGCTACACCTTC
-	TRBV29-1	-	TRBJ1-1	13	CSVEGRVNTEAFF	TGCAGCGTTGAAGGGAGGGTGAACACTGAAGCTTTCTTT
-	TRBV27	-	TRBJ2-2	15	CASRVPGELAGELFF	TGTGCCAGCAGGGTTCCGGGAGAGTTAGCCGGGGAGCTGTTTTTT
-	TRBV14	-	TRBJ1-1	13	CASSLTSYTEAFF	TGTGCCAGCAGCCTCACCAGTTACACTGAAGCTTTCTTT
-	TRBV19	few	TRBJ1-5	16	CASSMYSAGNSQPQHF	TGTGCCAGTAGTATGTACTCCGCGGGTAATAGTCAGCCCCAGCATTTT
TRBD1	TRBV5-1	-	TRBJ1-2	16	CASSPTGGGGRYGYTF	TGCGCCAGCAGCCCGACAGGGGGCGGGGGCCGGTATGGCTACACCTTC
-	TRBV4-3	-	TRBJ2-3	14	CASSQKAGTDTQYF	TGCGCCAGCAGCCAAAAAGCCGGCACAGATACGCAGTATTTT
-	TRBV28	-	TRBJ1-1	12	CASNVGGNEAFF	TGTGCCAGCAACGTGGGAGGAAATGAAGCTTTCTTT
-	TRBV18	-	TRBJ1-5	15	CASSPTRTGFQPQHF	TGTGCCAGCTCACCGACACGAACTGGTTTTCAGCCCCAGCATTTT
-	TRBV11-3	-	TRBJ1-1	13	CASRPLGESEAFF	TGTGCCAGCAGGCCACTCGGAGAGTCTGAAGCTTTCTTT
-	TRBV5-6	once	TRBJ1-5	17	CASSLGISQYSNQPQHF	TGTGCCAGCAGCTTGGGTATCAGTCAATATAGCAATCAGCCCCAGCATTTT
TRBD1	TRBV25-1	-	TRBJ1-2	12	CASSGDRTGNTF	TGTGCCAGCAGTGGGGACAGGACCGGCAACACCTTC
-	TRBV7-8	-	TRBJ1-4	14	CASSIRDKNEKLFF	TGTGCCAGCAGCATCCGGGACAAGAATGAAAAACTGTTTTTT
-	TRBV4-2	-	TRBJ1-2	14	CASSQESLDYGYTF	TGTGCCAGCAGCCAAGAGAGCTTAGACTATGGCTACACCTTC